This paragraph covers one TCR beta chain sequence. The trim removed 4 bases at V and 1 base at J, leaving 4 bases unmatched. The CDR3 totals 14 residues. CDR1 SGHRS and CDR2 YFSETQ come from the germline V gene. Assay: immunoSEQ multiplex PCR; the TCRdb copy retains only in-frame clones and omits some. Of approximately 160,000 clones in the sample, about 86% are singletons; the top ten hold around a fifth. The data belong to a study of blood T cell repertoires in COVID-19. The chain has TRBV5-1 and TRBJ1-1; 7 bases agree with TRBD1. The sequenced sample was peripheral blood. The TCR comes from a woman older than 75 with acute or convalescent COVID-19. The CDR3 sequence: CASSMGQTNTEAFF. CDR3 in DNA: TGCGCCAGCAGCATGGGACAGACGAACACTGAAGCTTTCTTT.